The clone carrying this T cell receptor (beta chain) has at least ten counts. Its antigen remains unknown. V was pared by 5 bases and J by 6 bases, with 9 bases of the junction left unmatched. Germline V gene data show CDR1 as MNHNS and CDR2 as SASEGT. The CDR3 has 15 residues. Thyroid surgery had not been preceded by any treatment in any patient. Authors' analysis steps: The study took CDR3 differences across clinicopathological groups and made a distant-metastasis classifier for papillary thyroid cancer from them. TCRdb re-called clones from the PCR reads using MiXCR. It is TCRdb's table, rather than the study itself, that gives the V and J calls and clone size. This table holds about 15,000 clones, roughly 26% found once. The sample belongs to a study of metastatic and nonmetastatic thyroid tumors. For the study at large: Comparative analysis of repertoires was undertaken across blood and tumor or nodule tissue obtained from malignant and benign thyroid patients. Study results and caveats: Significantly higher TCR beta diversity was reportedly seen in malignant thyroid tumors than benign nodules, in blood and tumor.

The TCR was taken from a female donor with papillary thyroid cancer or a benign thyroid nodule (not recorded which). Some clones in this sample may be carry-over from other donors' samples. Sequencing was carried out using adjacent normal tissue. J is TRBJ1-1 and V is TRBV6-1, with 10 positions matching TRBD1. CDR3 bases: TGTGCCAGCAGTAGAAAGACAGGGGGCTATTCTGAAGCTTTCTTT. Translating it yields CASSRKTGGYSEAFF.